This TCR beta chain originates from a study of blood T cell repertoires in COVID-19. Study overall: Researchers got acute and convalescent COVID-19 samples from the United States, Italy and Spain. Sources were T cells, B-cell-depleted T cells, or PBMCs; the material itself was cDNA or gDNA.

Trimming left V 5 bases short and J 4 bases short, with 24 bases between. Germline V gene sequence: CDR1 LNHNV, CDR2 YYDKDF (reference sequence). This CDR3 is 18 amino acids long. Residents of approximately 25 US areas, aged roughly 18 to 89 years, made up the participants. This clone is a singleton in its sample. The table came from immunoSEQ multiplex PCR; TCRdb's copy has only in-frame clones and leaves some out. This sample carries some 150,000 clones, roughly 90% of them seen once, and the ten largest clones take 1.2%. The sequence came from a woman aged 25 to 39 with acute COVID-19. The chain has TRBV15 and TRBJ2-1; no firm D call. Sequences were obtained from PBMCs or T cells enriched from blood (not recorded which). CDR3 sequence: CATSVPPRELGEYNEQFF. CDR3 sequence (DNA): TGTGCCACCAGCGTACCGCCGAGAGAGCTAGGAGAATACAATGAGCAGTTCTTC.